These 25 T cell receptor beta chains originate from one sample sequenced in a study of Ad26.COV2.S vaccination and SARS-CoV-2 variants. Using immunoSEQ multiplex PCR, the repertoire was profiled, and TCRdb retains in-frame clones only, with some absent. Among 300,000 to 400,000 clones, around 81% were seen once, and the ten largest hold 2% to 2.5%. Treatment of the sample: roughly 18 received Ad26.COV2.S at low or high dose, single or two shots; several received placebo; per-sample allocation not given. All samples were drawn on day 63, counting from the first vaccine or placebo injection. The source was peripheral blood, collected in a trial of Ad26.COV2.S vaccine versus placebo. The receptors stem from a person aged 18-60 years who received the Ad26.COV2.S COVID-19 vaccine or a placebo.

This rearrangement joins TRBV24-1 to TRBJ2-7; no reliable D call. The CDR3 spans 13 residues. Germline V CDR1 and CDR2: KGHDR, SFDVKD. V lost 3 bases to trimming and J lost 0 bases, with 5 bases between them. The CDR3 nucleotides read TGTGCCACCAGTGATCGGAACTCCTACGAGCAGTACTTC. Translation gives CATSDRNSYEQYF.

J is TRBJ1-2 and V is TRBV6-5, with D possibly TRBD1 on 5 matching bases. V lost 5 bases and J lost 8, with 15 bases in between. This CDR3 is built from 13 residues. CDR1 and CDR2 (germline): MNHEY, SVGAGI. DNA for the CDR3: TGTGCCAGCAGTCCCCCCTTGCGGGGCGGCTACACCTTC. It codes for CASSPPLRGGYTF.

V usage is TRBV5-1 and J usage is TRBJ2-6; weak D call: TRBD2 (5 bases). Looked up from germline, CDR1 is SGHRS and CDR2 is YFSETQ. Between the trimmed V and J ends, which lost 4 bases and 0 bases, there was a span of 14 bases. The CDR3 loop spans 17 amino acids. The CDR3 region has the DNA TGCGCCAGCAGCCGTATTGGGAGAAGCTCTGGGGCCAACGTCCTGACTTTC. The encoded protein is CASSRIGRSSGANVLTF.

CDR3 nucleotide sequence: TGTGCCAGCAAATACGGGACAGGGGGCGAAAAACTGTTTTTT. Translating gives CASKYGTGGEKLFF. V and J are TRBV2 and TRBJ1-4; TRBD1 matches 12 bases. The CDR3 length is 14 residues. Germline V CDR1 and CDR2: SNHLY, FYNNEI. With 7 bases clipped from V and 8 bases from J, the junction kept 5 bases outside the gene matches.

CDR3 sequence reads: CSVNIGGATDTQYF. The CDR3 region has the DNA TGCAGCGTTAATATCGGGGGGGCAACAGATACGCAGTATTTT. V is TRBV29-1 and J is TRBJ2-3, with 8 bases matching TRBD2. Looked up from germline, CDR1 is SQVTM and CDR2 is ANQGSEA. V gave up 5 bases and J gave up 3 bases; unmatched junction bases: 7. The CDR3 consists of 14 residues.

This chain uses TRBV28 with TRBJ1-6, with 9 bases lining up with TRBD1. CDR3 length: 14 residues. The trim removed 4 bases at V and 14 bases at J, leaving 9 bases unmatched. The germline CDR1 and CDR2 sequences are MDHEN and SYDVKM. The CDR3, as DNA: TGTGCCAGCAGTTGGACAGGGGAGGTTTTGTCCCTCCACTTT. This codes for CASSWTGEVLSLHF. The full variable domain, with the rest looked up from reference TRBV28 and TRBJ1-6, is DVKVTQSSRYLVKRTGEKVFLECVQDMDHENMFWYRQDPGLGLRLIYFSYDVKMKEKGDIPEGYSVSREKKERFSLILESASTNQTSMYLCASSWTGEVLSLHFGNGTRLTVT.

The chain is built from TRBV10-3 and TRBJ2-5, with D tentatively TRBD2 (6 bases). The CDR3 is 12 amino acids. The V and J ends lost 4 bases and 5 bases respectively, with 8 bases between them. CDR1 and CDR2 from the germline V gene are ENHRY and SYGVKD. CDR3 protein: CAISVGGETQYF. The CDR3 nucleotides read TGTGCCATCAGTGTGGGGGGTGAGACCCAGTACTTC.

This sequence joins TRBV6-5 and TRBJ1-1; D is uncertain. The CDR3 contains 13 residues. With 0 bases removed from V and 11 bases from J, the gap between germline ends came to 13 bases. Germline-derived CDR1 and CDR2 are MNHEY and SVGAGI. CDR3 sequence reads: CASSYSMNGFAFF. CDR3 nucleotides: TGTGCCAGCAGTTACTCGATGAACGGTTTTGCTTTCTTT.

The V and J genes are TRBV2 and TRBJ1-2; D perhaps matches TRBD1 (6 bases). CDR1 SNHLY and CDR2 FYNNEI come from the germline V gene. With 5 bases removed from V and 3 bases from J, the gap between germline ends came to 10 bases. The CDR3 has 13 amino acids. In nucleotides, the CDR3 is TGTGCCAGCAGTCGGGACAACCACTATGGCTACACCTTC. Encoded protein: CASSRDNHYGYTF.

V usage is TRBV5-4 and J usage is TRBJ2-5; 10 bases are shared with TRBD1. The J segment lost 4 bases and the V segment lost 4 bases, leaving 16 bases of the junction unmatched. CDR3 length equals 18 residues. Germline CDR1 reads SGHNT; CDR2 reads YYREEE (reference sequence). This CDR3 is CASSLQPGQGRRAETQYF. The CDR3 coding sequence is TGTGCCAGCAGCCTGCAACCGGGACAGGGGCGGCGGGCAGAGACCCAGTACTTC. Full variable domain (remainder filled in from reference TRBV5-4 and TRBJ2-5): ETGVTQSPTHLIKTRGQQVTLRCSSQSGHNTVSWYQQALGQGPQFIFQYYREEENGRGNFPPRFSGLQFPNYSSELNVNALELDDSALYLCASSLQPGQGRRAETQYFGPGTRLLVL.

The CDR3 region has the DNA TGTGCCAGCAGCTTGAACAGAGGGACTGAAGCTTTCTTT. Protein sequence: CASSLNRGTEAFF. The chain couples TRBV11-2 to TRBJ1-1; D is unclear. Germline-derived CDR1 and CDR2 are SGHAT and FQNNGV. The CDR3 loop spans 13 amino acids. V gave up 3 bases and J gave up 5 bases, with 10 bases separating them.

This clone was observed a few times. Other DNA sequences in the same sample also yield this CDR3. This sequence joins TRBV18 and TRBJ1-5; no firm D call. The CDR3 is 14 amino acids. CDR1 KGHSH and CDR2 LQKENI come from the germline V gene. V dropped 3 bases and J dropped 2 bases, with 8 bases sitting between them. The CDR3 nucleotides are TGTGCCAGCTCACCCCCCGGGGGCAATCAGCCCCAGCATTTT. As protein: CASSPPGGNQPQHF.

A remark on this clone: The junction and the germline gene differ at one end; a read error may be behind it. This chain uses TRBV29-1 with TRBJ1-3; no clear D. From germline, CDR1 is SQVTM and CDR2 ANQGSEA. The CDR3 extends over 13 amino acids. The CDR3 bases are TGCAGCTTTGAAGCCGCAACTGGAAACACCATATATTTT. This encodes CSFEAATGNTIYF. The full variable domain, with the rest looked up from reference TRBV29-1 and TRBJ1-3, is SAVISQKPSRDICQRGTSLTIQCQVDSQVTMMFWYRQQPGQSLTLIATANQGSEATYESGFVIDKFPISRPNLTFSTLTVSNMSPEDSSIYLCSFEAATGNTIYFGEGSWLTVV.

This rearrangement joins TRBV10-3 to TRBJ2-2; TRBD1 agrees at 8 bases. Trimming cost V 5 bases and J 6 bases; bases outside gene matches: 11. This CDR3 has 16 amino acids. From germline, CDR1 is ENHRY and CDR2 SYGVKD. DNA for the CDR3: TGTGCCATCAGTCTCACAGCCGGACAGGGACCCGGGGAGCTGTTTTTT. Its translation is CAISLTAGQGPGELFF.

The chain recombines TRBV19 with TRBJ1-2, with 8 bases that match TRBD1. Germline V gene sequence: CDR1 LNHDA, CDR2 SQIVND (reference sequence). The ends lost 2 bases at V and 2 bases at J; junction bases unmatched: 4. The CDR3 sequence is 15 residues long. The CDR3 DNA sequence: TGTGCCAGTAGTATAAGGACAGGGCACAACTATGGCTACACCTTC. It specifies CASSIRTGHNYGYTF.

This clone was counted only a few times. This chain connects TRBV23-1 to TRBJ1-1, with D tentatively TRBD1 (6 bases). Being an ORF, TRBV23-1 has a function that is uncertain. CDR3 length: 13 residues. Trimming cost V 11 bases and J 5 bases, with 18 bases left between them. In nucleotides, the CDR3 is TGCGCCCGAACGGGACACTTAGGGACTGAAGCTTTCTTT. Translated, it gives CARTGHLGTEAFF.

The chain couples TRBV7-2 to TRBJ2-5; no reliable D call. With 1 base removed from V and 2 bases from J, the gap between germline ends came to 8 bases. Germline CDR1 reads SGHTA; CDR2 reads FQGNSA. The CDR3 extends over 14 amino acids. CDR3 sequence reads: CASSLVGFQETQYF. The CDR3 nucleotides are TGTGCCAGCAGCTTAGTAGGATTTCAAGAGACCCAGTACTTC.

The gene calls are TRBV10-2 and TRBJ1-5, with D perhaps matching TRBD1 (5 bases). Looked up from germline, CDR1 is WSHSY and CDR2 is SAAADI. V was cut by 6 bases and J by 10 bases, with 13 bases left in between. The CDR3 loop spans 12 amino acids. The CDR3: CASSAQGGPQHF. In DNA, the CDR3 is TGCGCCAGCAGCGCCCAGGGAGGACCCCAGCATTTT.

The CDR3 coding sequence is TGTGCCAGCAGCCAAGATAGGACGGGCGAGCAGTACTTC. This codes for CASSQDRTGEQYF. The chain recombines TRBV4-2 with TRBJ2-7, with D hard to call. Germline values: CDR1 LGHNA, CDR2 YNFKEQ. The germline V and J ends were trimmed by 0 bases and 6 bases, with 9 bases remaining between them. This CDR3 spans 13 amino acids.

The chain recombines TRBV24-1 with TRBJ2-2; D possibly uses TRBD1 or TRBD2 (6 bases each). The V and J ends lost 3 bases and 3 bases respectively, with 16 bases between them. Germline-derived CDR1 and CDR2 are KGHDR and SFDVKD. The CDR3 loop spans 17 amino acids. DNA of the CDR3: TGTGCCACCAGTGATATAAGGAGGGGGGCAGACACCGGGGAGCTGTTTTTT. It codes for CATSDIRRGADTGELFF.

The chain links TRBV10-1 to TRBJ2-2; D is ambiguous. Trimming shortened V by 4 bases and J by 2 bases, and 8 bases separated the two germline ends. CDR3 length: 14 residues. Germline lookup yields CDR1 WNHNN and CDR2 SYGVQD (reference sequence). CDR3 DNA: TGCGCCAGCAGTGTCAGCCTAAACACCGGGGAGCTGTTTTTT. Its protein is CASSVSLNTGELFF.

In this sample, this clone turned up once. Here the CDR3 reads CASSLGQGIGYTF. CDR3 DNA sequence: TGTGCCAGCAGCTTGGGACAGGGGATTGGCTACACCTTC. This chain joins TRBV5-6 and TRBJ1-2, with 8 bases fitting TRBD1. This CDR3 region has 13 residues. V shed 0 bases and J 7 bases; nucleotides not matched to a gene: 2. Germline values: CDR1 SGHDT, CDR2 YYEEEE.

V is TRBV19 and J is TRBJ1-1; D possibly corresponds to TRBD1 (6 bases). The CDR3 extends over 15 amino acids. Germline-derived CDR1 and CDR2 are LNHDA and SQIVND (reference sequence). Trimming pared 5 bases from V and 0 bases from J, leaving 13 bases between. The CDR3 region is CASSLGGRMNTEAFF. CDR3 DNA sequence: TGTGCCAGTAGTCTCGGGGGGCGGATGAACACTGAAGCTTTCTTT. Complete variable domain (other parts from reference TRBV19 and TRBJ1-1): DGGITQSPKYLFRKEGQNVTLSCEQNLNHDAMYWYRQDPGQGLRLIYYSQIVNDFQKGDIAEGYSVSREKKESFPLTVTSAQKNPTAFYLCASSLGGRMNTEAFFGQGTRLTVV.

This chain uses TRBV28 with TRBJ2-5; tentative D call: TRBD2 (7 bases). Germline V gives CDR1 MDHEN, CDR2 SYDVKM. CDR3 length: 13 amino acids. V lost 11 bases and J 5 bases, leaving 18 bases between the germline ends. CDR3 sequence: CASGGGGWETQYF. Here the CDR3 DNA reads TGTGCCTCCGGTGGGGGGGGCTGGGAGACCCAGTACTTC. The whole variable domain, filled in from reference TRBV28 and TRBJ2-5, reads DVKVTQSSRYLVKRTGEKVFLECVQDMDHENMFWYRQDPGLGLRLIYFSYDVKMKEKGDIPEGYSVSREKKERFSLILESASTNQTSMYLCASGGGGWETQYFGPGTRLLVL.

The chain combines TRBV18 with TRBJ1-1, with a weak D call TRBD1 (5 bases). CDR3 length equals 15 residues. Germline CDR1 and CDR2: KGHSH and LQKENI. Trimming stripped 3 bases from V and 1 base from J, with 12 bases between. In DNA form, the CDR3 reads TGTGCCAGCTCACCGGTACCCGGGACGAACACTGAAGCTTTCTTT. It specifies CASSPVPGTNTEAFF.